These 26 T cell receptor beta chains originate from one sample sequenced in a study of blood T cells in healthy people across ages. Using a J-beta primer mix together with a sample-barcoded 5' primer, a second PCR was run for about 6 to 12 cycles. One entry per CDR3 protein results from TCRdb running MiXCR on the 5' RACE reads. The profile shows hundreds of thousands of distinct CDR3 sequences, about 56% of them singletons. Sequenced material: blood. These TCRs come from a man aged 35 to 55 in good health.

CDR3 nucleotides: TGTGCCATCAGTGAGTCGGGGGGTGGTGAGCAGTTCTTC. Its protein is CAISESGGGEQFF. This sequence joins TRBV10-3 and TRBJ2-1; possibly TRBD2 for D (6 bases). The CDR3 runs 13 residues. CDR1 is ENHRY and CDR2 is SYGVKD in the germline V gene. The V gene lost 0 bases and the J gene lost 9 bases, with 9 bases spanning the gap.

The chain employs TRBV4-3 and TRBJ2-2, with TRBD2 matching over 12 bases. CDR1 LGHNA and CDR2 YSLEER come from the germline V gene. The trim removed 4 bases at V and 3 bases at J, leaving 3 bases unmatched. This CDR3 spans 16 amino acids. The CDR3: CASSRRLAGDTGELFF. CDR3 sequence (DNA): TGCGCCAGCAGCCGCCGACTAGCGGGAGACACCGGGGAGCTGTTTTTT.

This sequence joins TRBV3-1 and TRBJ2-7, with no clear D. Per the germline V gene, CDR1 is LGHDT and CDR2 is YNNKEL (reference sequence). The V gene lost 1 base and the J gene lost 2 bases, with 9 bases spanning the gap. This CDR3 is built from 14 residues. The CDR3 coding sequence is TGTGCCAGCAGCCAAGGCGCAGTAACCTACGAGCAGTACTTC. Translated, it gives CASSQGAVTYEQYF.

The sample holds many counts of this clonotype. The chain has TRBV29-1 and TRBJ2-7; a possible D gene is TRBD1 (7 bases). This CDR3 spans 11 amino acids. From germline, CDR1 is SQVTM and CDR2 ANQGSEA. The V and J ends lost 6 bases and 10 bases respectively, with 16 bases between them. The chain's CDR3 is CSVDSQGGQYF. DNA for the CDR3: TGCAGCGTGGATTCCCAGGGGGGTCAGTACTTC.

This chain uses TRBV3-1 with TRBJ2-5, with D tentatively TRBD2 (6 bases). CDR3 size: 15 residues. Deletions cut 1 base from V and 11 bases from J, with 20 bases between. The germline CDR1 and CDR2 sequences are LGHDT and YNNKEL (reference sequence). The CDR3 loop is CASSQVIGSKNEQYF. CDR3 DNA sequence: TGTGCCAGCAGCCAAGTCATCGGGAGTAAGAATGAGCAGTACTTC.

The CDR3 coding sequence is TGTGCCAGCAGCTTAGCGCCCCCTAGCGGGGGGGCAAATACGCAGTATTTT. Residues: CASSLAPPSGGANTQYF. The genes are TRBV7-2 and TRBJ2-3; TRBD2 agrees at 12 bases. Germline CDR1 SGHTA, CDR2 FQGNSA. The CDR3 has 17 amino acids. The V and J ends lost 0 bases and 7 bases, in that order; junction bases with no gene match: 8.

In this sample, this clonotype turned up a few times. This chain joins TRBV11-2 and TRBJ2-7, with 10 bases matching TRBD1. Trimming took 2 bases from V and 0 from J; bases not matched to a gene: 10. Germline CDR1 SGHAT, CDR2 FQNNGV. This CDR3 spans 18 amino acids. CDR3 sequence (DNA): TGTGCCAGCAGCTTAAACCCCGGACAGGGGGGAAGCTCCTACGAGCAGTACTTC. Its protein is CASSLNPGQGGSSYEQYF.

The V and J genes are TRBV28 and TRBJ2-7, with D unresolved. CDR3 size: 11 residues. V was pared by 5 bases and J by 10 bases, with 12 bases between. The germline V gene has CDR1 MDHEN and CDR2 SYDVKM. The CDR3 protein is CASSGRTDQYF. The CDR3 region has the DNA TGTGCCAGCAGTGGGCGGACGGACCAGTACTTC.

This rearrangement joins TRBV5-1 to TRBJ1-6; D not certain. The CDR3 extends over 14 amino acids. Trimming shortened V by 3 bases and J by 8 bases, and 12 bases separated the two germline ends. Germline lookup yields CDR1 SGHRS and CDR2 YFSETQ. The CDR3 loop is CASSWKGADSPLHF. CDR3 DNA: TGCGCCAGCAGCTGGAAGGGTGCCGATTCACCCCTCCACTTT.

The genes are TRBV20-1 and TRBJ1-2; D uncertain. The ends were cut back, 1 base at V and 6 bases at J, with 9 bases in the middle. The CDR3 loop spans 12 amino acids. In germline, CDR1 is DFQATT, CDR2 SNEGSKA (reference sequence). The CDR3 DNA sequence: TGCAGTGCTAGAGCGGGGTTTCATGGCTACACCTTC. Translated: CSARAGFHGYTF.

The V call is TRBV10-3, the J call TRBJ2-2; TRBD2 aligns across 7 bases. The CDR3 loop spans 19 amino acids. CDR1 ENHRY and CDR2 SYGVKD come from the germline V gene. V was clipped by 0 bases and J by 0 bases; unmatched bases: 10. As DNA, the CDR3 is TGTGCCATCAGTGAGTCGCGACCGGCGGGAGAGACGAACACCGGGGAGCTGTTTTTT. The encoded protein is CAISESRPAGETNTGELFF.

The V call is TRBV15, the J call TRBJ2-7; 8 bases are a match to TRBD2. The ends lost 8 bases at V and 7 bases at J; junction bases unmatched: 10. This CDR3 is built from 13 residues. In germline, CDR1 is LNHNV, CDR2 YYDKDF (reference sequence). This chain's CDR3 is CATHQREYDEQYF. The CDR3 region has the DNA TGTGCCACCCACCAGCGGGAGTATGATGAGCAGTACTTC. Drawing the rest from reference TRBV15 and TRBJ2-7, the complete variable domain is DAMVIQNPRYQVTQFGKPVTLSCSQTLNHNVMYWYQQKSSQAPKLLFHYYDKDFNNEADTPDNFQSRRPNTSFCFLDIRSPGLGDTAMYLCATHQREYDEQYFGPGTRLTVT.

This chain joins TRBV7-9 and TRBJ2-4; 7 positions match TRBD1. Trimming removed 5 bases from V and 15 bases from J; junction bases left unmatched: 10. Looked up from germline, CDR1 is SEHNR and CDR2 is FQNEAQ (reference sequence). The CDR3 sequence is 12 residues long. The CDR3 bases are TGTGCCAGCAGCGGCAGGCCCGGGACAGTGTACTTC. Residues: CASSGRPGTVYF.

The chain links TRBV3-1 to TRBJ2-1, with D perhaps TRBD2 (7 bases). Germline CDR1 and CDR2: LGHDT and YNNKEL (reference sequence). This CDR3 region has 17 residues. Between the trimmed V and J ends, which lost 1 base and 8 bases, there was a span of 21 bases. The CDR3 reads CASSQAGASAAGDEQFF. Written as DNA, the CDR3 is TGTGCCAGCAGCCAAGCAGGGGCTAGCGCGGCGGGAGATGAGCAGTTCTTC.

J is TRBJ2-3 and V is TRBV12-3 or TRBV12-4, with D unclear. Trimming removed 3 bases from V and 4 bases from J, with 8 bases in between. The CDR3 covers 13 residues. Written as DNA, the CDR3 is TGTGCCAGCAGTTTTGGCTCAGCAGATACGCAGTATTTT. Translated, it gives CASSFGSADTQYF.

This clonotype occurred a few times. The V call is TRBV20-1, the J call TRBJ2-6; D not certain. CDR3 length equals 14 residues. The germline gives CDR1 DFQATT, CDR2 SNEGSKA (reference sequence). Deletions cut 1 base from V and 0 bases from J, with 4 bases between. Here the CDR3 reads CSARVLSGANVLTF. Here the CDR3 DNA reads TGCAGTGCTAGAGTACTCTCTGGGGCCAACGTCCTGACTTTC.

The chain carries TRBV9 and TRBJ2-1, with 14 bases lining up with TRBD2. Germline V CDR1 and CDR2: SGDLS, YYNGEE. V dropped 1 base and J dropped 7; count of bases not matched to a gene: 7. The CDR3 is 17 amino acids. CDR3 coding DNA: TGTGCCAGCAGCGTACGACTAGCGGGAGGGGGGATGAATGAGCAGTTCTTC. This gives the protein CASSVRLAGGGMNEQFF.

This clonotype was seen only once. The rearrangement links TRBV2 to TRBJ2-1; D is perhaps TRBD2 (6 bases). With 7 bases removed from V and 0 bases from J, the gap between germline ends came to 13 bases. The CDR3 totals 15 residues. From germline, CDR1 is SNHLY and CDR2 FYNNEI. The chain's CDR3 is CASKGGASSYNEQFF. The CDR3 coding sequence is TGTGCCAGCAAAGGCGGGGCAAGCTCCTACAATGAGCAGTTCTTC.

The CDR3 bases are TGCAGTGCTAGAGACCCTATAAACACTGAAGCTTTCTTT. This sequence encodes CSARDPINTEAFF. The chain couples TRBV20-1 to TRBJ1-1; D not resolved. Germline-derived CDR1 and CDR2 are DFQATT and SNEGSKA (reference sequence). Trimming took 0 bases from V and 2 from J, leaving 7 bases between them. CDR3 length: 13 residues.

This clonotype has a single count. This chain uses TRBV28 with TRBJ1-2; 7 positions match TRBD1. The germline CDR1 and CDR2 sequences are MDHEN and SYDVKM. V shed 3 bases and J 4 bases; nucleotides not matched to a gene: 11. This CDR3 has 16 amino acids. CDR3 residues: CASSFSGQAIPYGYTF. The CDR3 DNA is TGTGCCAGCAGTTTCTCTGGACAGGCGATTCCCTATGGCTACACCTTC.

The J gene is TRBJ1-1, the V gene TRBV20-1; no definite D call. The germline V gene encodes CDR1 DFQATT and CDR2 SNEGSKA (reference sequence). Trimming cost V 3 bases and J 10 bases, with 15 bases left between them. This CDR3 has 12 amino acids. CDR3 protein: CSARDGPGIAFF. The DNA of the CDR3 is TGCAGTGCTAGGGACGGCCCAGGAATAGCTTTCTTT.

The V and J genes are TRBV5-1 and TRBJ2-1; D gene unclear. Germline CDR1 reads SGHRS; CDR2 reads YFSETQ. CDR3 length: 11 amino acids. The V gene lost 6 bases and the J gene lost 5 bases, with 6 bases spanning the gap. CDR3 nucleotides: TGCGCCAGCATTACGAACAATGAGCAGTTCTTC. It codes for CASITNNEQFF.

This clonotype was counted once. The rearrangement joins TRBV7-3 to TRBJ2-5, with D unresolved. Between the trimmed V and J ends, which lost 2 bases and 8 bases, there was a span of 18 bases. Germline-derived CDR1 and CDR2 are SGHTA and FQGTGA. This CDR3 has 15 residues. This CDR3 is CASSLETGGPETQYF. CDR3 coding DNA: TGTGCCAGCAGCTTAGAGACGGGCGGCCCGGAAACCCAGTACTTC.

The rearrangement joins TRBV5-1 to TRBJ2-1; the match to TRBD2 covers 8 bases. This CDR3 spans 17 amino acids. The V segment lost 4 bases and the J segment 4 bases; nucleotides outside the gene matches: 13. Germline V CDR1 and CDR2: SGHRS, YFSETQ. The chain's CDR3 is CASSPSQLAEAYNEQFF. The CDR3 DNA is TGCGCCAGCAGCCCCAGCCAACTAGCGGAAGCGTACAATGAGCAGTTCTTC. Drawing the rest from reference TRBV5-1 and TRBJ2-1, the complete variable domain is KAGVTQTPRYLIKTRGQQVTLSCSPISGHRSVSWYQQTPGQGLQFLFEYFSETQRNKGNFPGRFSGRQFSNSRSEMNVSTLELGDSALYLCASSPSQLAEAYNEQFFGPGTRLTVL.

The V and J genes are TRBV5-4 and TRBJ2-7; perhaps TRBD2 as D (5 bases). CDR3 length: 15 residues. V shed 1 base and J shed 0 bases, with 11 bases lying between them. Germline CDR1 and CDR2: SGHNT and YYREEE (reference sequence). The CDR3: CASSLIGLRSYEQYF. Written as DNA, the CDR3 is TGTGCCAGCAGCTTGATCGGACTTCGCTCCTACGAGCAGTACTTC. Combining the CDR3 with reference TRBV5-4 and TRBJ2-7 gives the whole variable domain ETGVTQSPTHLIKTRGQQVTLRCSSQSGHNTVSWYQQALGQGPQFIFQYYREEENGRGNFPPRFSGLQFPNYSSELNVNALELDDSALYLCASSLIGLRSYEQYFGPGTRLTVT.

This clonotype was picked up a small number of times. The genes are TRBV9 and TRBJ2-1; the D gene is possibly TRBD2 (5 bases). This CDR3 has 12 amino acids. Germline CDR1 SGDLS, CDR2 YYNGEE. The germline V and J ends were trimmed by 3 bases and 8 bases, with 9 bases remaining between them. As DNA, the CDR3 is TGTGCCAGCAGCGGAGGGTACGATGAGCAGTTCTTC. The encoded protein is CASSGGYDEQFF.